The rows below give T cell receptor beta chains drawn from one sample of a study of CD4 T cell repertoires in COVID-19. Profiling relied on immunoSEQ multiplex PCR, and the TCRdb table lists in-frame clones only, not all of them. The sample lists roughly 23,000 clones; around 87% were seen once. This specimen was central memory CD4+ T cells from blood, taken before the COVID-19 pandemic. The source of these receptors is a human donor who had COVID-19. Each CDR3 is given with its conserved first and last residue. Each record gives: CDR3 length, J gene, D gene, V gene, clone size, CDR3 protein, CDR3 DNA. A D gene is named only where the DNA matches it firmly. Size values are once, few and many counts, or a class for expanded clones, and some rows have none.

CDR3 length: 14; J gene: TRBJ1-3; D gene: TRBD1; V gene: TRBV10-2; clone size: few; CDR3 protein: CASRNRGLGNTIYF; CDR3 DNA: TGCGCCAGCAGAAACAGGGGGCTTGGAAACACCATATATTTT
CDR3 length: 13; J gene: TRBJ2-3; D gene: NA; V gene: TRBV5-6; clone size: NA; CDR3 protein: CASSFSSTDTQYF; CDR3 DNA: TGTGCCAGCAGCTTCTCTAGCACAGATACGCAGTATTTT
CDR3 length: 14; J gene: TRBJ1-5; D gene: NA; V gene: TRBV6-1; clone size: NA; CDR3 protein: CASTTTGGGQPQHF; CDR3 DNA: TGTGCCAGCACCACAACAGGCGGCGGTCAGCCCCAGCATTTT
CDR3 length: 15; J gene: TRBJ1-1; D gene: NA; V gene: TRBV7-9; clone size: NA; CDR3 protein: CASSLELQGNTEAFF; CDR3 DNA: TGTGCCAGCAGCTTAGAATTACAGGGGAACACTGAAGCTTTCTTT
CDR3 length: 14; J gene: TRBJ2-3; D gene: NA; V gene: TRBV19; clone size: NA; CDR3 protein: CASSWRTSTDTQYF; CDR3 DNA: TGTGCCAGTAGTTGGCGGACTAGCACAGATACGCAGTATTTT
CDR3 length: 13; J gene: TRBJ2-3; D gene: TRBD2; V gene: TRBV6-5; clone size: NA; CDR3 protein: CASSYPGGGTQYF; CDR3 DNA: TGTGCCAGCAGTTACCCGGGGGGAGGTACGCAGTATTTT
CDR3 length: 14; J gene: TRBJ1-1; D gene: NA; V gene: TRBV5-1; clone size: few; CDR3 protein: CASSLATGHPEAFF; CDR3 DNA: TGCGCCAGCAGCTTGGCCACCGGACATCCGGAAGCTTTCTTT
CDR3 length: 14; J gene: TRBJ1-2; D gene: NA; V gene: TRBV25-1; clone size: NA; CDR3 protein: CASSEPGYNYGYTF; CDR3 DNA: TGTGCCAGCAGTGAACCGGGTTATAACTATGGCTACACCTTC
CDR3 length: 17; J gene: TRBJ1-3; D gene: TRBD1; V gene: TRBV6-1; clone size: once; CDR3 protein: CASSEAIPGQVRNTIYF; CDR3 DNA: TGTGCCAGCAGTGAAGCGATCCCGGGACAGGTTAGGAACACCATATATTTT
CDR3 length: 15; J gene: TRBJ1-1; D gene: NA; V gene: TRBV18; clone size: NA; CDR3 protein: CASSPSRGEGTEAFF; CDR3 DNA: TGTGCCAGCTCACCAAGCAGGGGCGAAGGCACTGAAGCTTTCTTT
CDR3 length: 14; J gene: TRBJ2-3; D gene: TRBD2; V gene: TRBV6-6; clone size: NA; CDR3 protein: CASAKGGRADTQYF; CDR3 DNA: TGTGCCAGCGCCAAGGGAGGGCGCGCAGATACGCAGTATTTT
CDR3 length: 12; J gene: TRBJ2-7; D gene: NA; V gene: TRBV27; clone size: NA; CDR3 protein: CASSWTRYEQYF; CDR3 DNA: TGTGCCAGCAGTTGGACAAGATACGAGCAGTACTTC
CDR3 length: 16; J gene: TRBJ1-3; D gene: NA; V gene: TRBV10-3; clone size: NA; CDR3 protein: CAISEGVGSSGNTIYF; CDR3 DNA: TGTGCCATCAGTGAAGGGGTCGGGAGCTCTGGAAACACCATATATTTT
CDR3 length: 15; J gene: TRBJ2-7; D gene: TRBD1; V gene: TRBV19; clone size: NA; CDR3 protein: CASRSSRDREDEQYF; CDR3 DNA: TGTGCCAGTAGGTCGTCGAGGGACAGGGAGGACGAGCAGTACTTC
CDR3 length: 14; J gene: TRBJ1-3; D gene: NA; V gene: TRBV25-1; clone size: NA; CDR3 protein: CASSESGTGNTIYF; CDR3 DNA: TGTGCCAGCAGTGAATCAGGGACTGGAAACACCATATATTTT
CDR3 length: 13; J gene: TRBJ1-1; D gene: NA; V gene: TRBV29-1; clone size: NA; CDR3 protein: CSDYREATGEAFF; CDR3 DNA: TGCAGCGACTACAGGGAAGCGACTGGTGAAGCTTTCTTT
CDR3 length: 15; J gene: TRBJ2-1; D gene: TRBD2; V gene: TRBV13; clone size: NA; CDR3 protein: CASSVGGRAVNEQFF; CDR3 DNA: TGTGCCAGCAGTGTGGGCGGGAGGGCCGTCAATGAGCAGTTCTTC
CDR3 length: 15; J gene: TRBJ2-3; D gene: NA; V gene: TRBV18; clone size: NA; CDR3 protein: CASSPAGSLTDTQYF; CDR3 DNA: TGTGCCAGCTCACCAGCGGGCAGCCTCACAGATACGCAGTATTTT
CDR3 length: 13; J gene: TRBJ2-5; D gene: NA; V gene: TRBV10-1; clone size: NA; CDR3 protein: CASSGGGRETQYF; CDR3 DNA: TGCGCCAGCAGTGGGGGGGGCCGGGAGACCCAGTACTTC
CDR3 length: 15; J gene: TRBJ1-2; D gene: TRBD1; V gene: TRBV28; clone size: NA; CDR3 protein: CASSSEGDRAYGYTF; CDR3 DNA: TGTGCCAGCAGTTCCGAGGGGGACAGGGCCTATGGCTACACCTTC
CDR3 length: 15; J gene: TRBJ2-1; D gene: TRBD1; V gene: TRBV11-2; clone size: NA; CDR3 protein: CASRPPGTGYNEQFF; CDR3 DNA: TGTGCCAGCAGACCGCCAGGGACAGGGTACAATGAGCAGTTCTTC
CDR3 length: 16; J gene: TRBJ1-6; D gene: TRBD1; V gene: TRBV9; clone size: NA; CDR3 protein: CASSVGVGAGGNTLHF; CDR3 DNA: TGTGCCAGCAGCGTAGGGGTAGGGGCAGGGGGTAACACCCTCCACTTT
CDR3 length: 15; J gene: TRBJ2-7; D gene: TRBD1; V gene: TRBV5-6; clone size: NA; CDR3 protein: CASSLGQGLTYEQYF; CDR3 DNA: TGTGCCAGCAGCTTAGGACAGGGCTTGACCTACGAGCAGTACTTC
CDR3 length: 14; J gene: TRBJ1-1; D gene: NA; V gene: TRBV5-1; clone size: NA; CDR3 protein: CASSLRQQNTEAFF; CDR3 DNA: TGCGCCAGCAGCTTGCGACAGCAGAACACTGAAGCTTTCTTT
CDR3 length: 16; J gene: TRBJ1-2; D gene: TRBD1; V gene: TRBV27; clone size: NA; CDR3 protein: CASSRDRGRVIYGYTF; CDR3 DNA: TGTGCCAGCAGTAGGGACAGGGGGCGTGTTATCTATGGCTACACCTTC
CDR3 length: 15; J gene: TRBJ2-2; D gene: NA; V gene: TRBV5-1; clone size: NA; CDR3 protein: CASARQDTNTGELFF; CDR3 DNA: TGCGCCAGCGCCCGACAGGATACGAACACCGGGGAGCTGTTTTTT
CDR3 length: 15; J gene: TRBJ1-2; D gene: NA; V gene: TRBV6-5; clone size: NA; CDR3 protein: CASSYTAGPQGGYTF; CDR3 DNA: TGTGCCAGCAGTTACACGGCAGGCCCCCAGGGAGGCTACACCTTC
CDR3 length: 14; J gene: TRBJ2-7; D gene: TRBD1; V gene: TRBV2; clone size: NA; CDR3 protein: CATDGTGGSYEQYF; CDR3 DNA: TGTGCAACCGACGGGACAGGGGGATCCTACGAGCAGTACTTC
CDR3 length: 16; J gene: TRBJ2-2; D gene: TRBD2; V gene: TRBV4-1; clone size: NA; CDR3 protein: CASSQDPTGGFRELFF; CDR3 DNA: TGCGCCAGCAGCCAAGATCCGACGGGGGGGTTTCGGGAGCTGTTTTTT
CDR3 length: 14; J gene: TRBJ1-5; D gene: TRBD1; V gene: TRBV28; clone size: once; CDR3 protein: CASRTDRGIQPQHF; CDR3 DNA: TGTGCCAGCAGAACGGACAGGGGAATACAGCCCCAGCATTTT
CDR3 length: 13; J gene: TRBJ1-2; D gene: TRBD1; V gene: TRBV5-1; clone size: NA; CDR3 protein: CASSLDRGGGYTF; CDR3 DNA: TGCGCCAGCAGCCTGGACAGGGGAGGAGGCTACACCTTC
CDR3 length: 15; J gene: TRBJ2-1; D gene: NA; V gene: TRBV11-2; clone size: NA; CDR3 protein: CASSFNPSSYNEQFF; CDR3 DNA: TGTGCCAGCAGCTTCAACCCGAGCTCCTACAATGAGCAGTTCTTC
CDR3 length: 12; J gene: TRBJ2-1; D gene: NA; V gene: TRBV18; clone size: NA; CDR3 protein: CASSPSGNEQFF; CDR3 DNA: TGTGCCAGCTCACCATCAGGGAATGAGCAGTTCTTC
CDR3 length: 16; J gene: TRBJ2-5; D gene: TRBD2; V gene: TRBV2; clone size: NA; CDR3 protein: CASSGGTSGGPETQYF; CDR3 DNA: TGTGCCAGCAGTGGAGGGACTAGCGGGGGGCCTGAGACCCAGTACTTC
CDR3 length: 16; J gene: TRBJ1-2; D gene: NA; V gene: TRBV21-1; clone size: once; CDR3 protein: CASSRVSGATNYGYTF; CDR3 DNA: TGTGCCAGCAGCAGGGTGTCGGGTGCCACTAACTATGGCTACACCTTC